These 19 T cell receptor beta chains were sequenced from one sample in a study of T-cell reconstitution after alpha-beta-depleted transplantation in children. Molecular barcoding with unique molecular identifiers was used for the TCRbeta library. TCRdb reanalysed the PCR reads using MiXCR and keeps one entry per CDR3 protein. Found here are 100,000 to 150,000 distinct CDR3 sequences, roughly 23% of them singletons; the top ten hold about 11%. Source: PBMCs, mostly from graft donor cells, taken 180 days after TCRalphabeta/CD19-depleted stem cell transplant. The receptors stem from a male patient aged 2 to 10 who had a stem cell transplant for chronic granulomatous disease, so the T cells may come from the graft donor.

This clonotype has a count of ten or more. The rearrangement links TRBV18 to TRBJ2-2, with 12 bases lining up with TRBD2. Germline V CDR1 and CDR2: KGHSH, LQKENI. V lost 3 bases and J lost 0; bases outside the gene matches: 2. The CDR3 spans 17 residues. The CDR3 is CASSPRLAGANTGELFF. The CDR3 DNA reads TGTGCCAGCTCACCGAGACTAGCGGGAGCGAACACCGGGGAGCTGTTTTTT.

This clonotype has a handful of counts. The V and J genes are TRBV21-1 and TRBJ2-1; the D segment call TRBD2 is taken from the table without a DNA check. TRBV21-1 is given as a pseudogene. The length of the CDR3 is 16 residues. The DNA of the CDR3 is TGTGCCAGCAGTGGACTAGCGGGAGTGACCCACAATGAGCAGTTCTTC. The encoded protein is CASSGLAGVTHNEQFF.

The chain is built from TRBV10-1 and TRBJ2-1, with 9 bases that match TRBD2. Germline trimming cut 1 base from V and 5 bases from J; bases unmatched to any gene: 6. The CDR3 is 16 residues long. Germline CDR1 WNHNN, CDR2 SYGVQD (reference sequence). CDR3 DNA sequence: TGCGCCAGCAGTGAGTTGGAGTCTAGCGGGGACAATGAGCAGTTCTTC. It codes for CASSELESSGDNEQFF.

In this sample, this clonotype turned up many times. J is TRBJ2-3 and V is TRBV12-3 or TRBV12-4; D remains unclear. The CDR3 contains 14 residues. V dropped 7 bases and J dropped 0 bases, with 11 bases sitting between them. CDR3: CASTLKGSTDTQYF. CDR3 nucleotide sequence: TGTGCCAGCACCCTAAAGGGCAGCACAGATACGCAGTATTTT.

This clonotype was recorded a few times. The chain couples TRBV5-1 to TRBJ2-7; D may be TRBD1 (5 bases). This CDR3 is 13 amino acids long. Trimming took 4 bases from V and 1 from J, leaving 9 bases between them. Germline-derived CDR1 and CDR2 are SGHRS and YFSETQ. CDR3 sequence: CASSVDTSYEQYF. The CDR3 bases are TGCGCCAGCAGCGTGGACACGTCCTACGAGCAGTACTTC.

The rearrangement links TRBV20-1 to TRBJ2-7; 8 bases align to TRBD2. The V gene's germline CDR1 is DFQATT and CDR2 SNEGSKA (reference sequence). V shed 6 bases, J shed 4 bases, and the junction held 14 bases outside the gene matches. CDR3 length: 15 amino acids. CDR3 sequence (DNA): TGCAGTGCCCAGAGAATGGCGGGAGGACCTTACGAGCAGTACTTC. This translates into CSAQRMAGGPYEQYF.

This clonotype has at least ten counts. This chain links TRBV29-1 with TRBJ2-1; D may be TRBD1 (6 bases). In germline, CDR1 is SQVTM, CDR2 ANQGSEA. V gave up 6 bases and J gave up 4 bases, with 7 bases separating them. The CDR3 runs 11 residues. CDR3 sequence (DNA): TGCAGCGTCGGGACATACAATGAGCAGTTCTTC. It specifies CSVGTYNEQFF.

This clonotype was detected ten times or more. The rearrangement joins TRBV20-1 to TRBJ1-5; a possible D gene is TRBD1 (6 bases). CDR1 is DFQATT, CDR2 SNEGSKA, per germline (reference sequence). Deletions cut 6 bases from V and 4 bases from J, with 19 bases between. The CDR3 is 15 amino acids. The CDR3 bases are TGCAGTGCAGGCGGGAGAGGGACACCGAATCAGCCCCAGCATTTT. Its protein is CSAGGRGTPNQPQHF.

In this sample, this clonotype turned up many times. The CDR3 sequence is CASSPSGEYEQYF. The CDR3 DNA sequence: TGTGCCAGCAGCCCGTCCGGGGAATACGAGCAGTACTTC. The chain uses TRBV9 and TRBJ2-7, with D possibly TRBD2 on 5 matching bases. There are 13 residues in the CDR3. Germline CDR1 reads SGDLS; CDR2 reads YYNGEE. The V end lost 4 bases, the J end lost 4 bases, and 12 bases lay between the germline ends.

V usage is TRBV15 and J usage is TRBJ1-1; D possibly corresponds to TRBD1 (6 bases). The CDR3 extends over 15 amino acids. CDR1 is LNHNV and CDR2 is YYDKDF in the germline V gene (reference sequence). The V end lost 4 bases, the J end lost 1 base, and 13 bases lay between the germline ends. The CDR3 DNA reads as TGTGCCACCAGCACCTATGGGACACCGAACACTGAAGCTTTCTTT. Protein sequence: CATSTYGTPNTEAFF.

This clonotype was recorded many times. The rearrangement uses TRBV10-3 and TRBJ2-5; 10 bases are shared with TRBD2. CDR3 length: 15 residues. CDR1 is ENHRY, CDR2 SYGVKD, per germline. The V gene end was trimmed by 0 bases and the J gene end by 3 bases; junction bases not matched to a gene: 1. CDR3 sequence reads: CAISESLAGEETQYF. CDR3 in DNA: TGTGCCATCAGTGAGTCCCTAGCGGGGGAAGAGACCCAGTACTTC.

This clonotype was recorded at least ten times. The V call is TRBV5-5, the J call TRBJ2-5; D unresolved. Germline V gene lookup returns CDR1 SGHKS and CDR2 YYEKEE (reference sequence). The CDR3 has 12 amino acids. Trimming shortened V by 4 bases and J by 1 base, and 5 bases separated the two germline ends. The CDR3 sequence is CASSPLQETQYF. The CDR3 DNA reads TGTGCCAGCAGCCCTCTCCAAGAGACCCAGTACTTC.

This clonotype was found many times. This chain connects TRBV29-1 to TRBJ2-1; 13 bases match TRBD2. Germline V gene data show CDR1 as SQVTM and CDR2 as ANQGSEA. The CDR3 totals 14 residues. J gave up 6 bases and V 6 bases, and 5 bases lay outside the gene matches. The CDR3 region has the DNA TGCAGCGTCGTCGGACTAGCGGGAGTCAATGAGCAGTTCTTC. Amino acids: CSVVGLAGVNEQFF.

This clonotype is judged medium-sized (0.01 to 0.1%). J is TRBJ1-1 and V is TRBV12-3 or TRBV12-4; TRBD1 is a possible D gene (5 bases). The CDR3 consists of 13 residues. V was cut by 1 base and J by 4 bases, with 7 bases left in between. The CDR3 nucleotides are TGTGCCAGCAGTTTAGGGGGGACCACTGAAGCTTTCTTT. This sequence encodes CASSLGGTTEAFF.

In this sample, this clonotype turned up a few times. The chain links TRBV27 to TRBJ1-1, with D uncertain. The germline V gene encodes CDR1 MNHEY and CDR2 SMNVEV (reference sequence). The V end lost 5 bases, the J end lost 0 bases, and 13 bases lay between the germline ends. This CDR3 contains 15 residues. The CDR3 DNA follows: TGTGCCAGCAGTCCCAGGAGGGTCATGAACACTGAAGCTTTCTTT. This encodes CASSPRRVMNTEAFF.

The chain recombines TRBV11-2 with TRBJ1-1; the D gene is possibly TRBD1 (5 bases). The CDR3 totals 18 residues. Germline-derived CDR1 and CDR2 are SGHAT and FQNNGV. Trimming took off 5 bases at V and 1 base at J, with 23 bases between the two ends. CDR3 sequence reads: CASSHMTAFGQGNTEAFF. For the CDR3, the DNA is TGTGCCAGCAGCCACATGACAGCGTTCGGGCAGGGGAACACTGAAGCTTTCTTT.

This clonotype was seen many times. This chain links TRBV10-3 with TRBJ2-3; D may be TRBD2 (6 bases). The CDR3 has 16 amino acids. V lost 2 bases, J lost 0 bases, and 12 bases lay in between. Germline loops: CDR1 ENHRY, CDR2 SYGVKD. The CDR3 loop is CAISERAGTSTDTQYF. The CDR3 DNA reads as TGTGCCATCAGTGAGAGAGCCGGGACTAGCACAGATACGCAGTATTTT.

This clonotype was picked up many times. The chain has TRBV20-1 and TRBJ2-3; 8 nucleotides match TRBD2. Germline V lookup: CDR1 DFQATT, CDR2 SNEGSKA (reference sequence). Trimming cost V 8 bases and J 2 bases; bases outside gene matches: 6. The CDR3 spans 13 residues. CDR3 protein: CSTLAGNTDTQYF. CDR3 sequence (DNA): TGCAGTACCTTAGCGGGAAACACAGATACGCAGTATTTT.

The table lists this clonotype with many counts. The CDR3 DNA reads TGCAGTGCTACACTGACAGTTTATAGCAATCAGCCCCAGCATTTT. This translates into CSATLTVYSNQPQHF. The chain recombines TRBV20-1 with TRBJ1-5; maybe TRBD1 (5 bases). The length of the CDR3 is 15 residues. Per germline, CDR1 DFQATT and CDR2 SNEGSKA (reference sequence). Trimming cost V 4 bases and J 0 bases, with 13 bases left between them.